This TCR beta chain originates from a study of patients and donors after allogeneic stem cell transplantation. MiXCR was run by TCRdb on the RT-PCR reads, yielding one entry per CDR3 protein. In the table there are some 880,000 distinct CDR3 sequences, around 17% of which are singletons. This receptor was obtained from a human donor who was either an allogeneic HSCT recipient or a stem cell or donor lymphocyte infusion donor (not recorded which). It is not recorded whose cells these are; they may come from a transplant donor. Sequencing was performed on blood, either unsorted or a sorted T cell fraction (not recorded which).

In DNA, the CDR3 is TGTGCCAGCAGCAAGCTCCTCTTAGACAGGGGAAACTACGAGCAGTACTTC. Amino acid sequence: CASSKLLLDRGNYEQYF. This rearrangement joins TRBV21-1 to TRBJ2-7; TRBD1, the D gene given by the table, was not confirmed from the DNA. TRBV21-1 is deemed a pseudogene. The CDR3 length is 17 residues.